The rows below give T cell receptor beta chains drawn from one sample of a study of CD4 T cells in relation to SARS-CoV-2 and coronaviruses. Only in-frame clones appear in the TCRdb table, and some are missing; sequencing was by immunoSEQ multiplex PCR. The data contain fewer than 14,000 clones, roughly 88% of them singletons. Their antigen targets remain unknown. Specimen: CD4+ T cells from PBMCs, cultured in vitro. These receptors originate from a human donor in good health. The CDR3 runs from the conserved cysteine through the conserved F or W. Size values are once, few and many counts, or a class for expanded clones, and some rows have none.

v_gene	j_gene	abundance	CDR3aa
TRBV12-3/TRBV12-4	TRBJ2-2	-	CASSFGFGGELFF
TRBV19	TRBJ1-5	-	CASSIALNQPQHF
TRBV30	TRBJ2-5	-	CAWSVPGGQGFQETQYF
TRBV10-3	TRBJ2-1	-	CAISPLDVSSYNEQFF
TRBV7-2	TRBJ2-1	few	CASSLDTSAYNEQFF
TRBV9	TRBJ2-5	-	CASSVEGGSMETQYF
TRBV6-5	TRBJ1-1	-	CASSSGTGSPEAFF
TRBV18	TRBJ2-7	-	CASSPRGGSYEQYF
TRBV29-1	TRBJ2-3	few	CSAAPGGTDTQYF
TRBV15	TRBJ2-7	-	CATSRAGQGLPYEQYF
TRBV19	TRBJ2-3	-	CASSDGGVTDTQYF
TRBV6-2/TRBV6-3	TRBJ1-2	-	CASSPTGKRGQFGGYTF
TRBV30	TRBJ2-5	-	CAWSLFVETQYF
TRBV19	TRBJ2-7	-	CASRSGQATYEQYF
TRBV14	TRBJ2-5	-	CASSQDWRETQYF
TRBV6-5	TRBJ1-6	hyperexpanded	CASRHRQGYGSLHF
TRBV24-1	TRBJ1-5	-	CATSEPLGRAAMDYSNQPQHF
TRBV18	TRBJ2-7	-	CASSQVAGGTYEQYF
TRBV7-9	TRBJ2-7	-	CASSETGDEQYF
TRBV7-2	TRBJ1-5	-	CASSLAGGYSNQPQHF
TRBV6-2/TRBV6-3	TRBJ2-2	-	CASSLQGAGTGELFF
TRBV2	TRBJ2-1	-	CASSEAPGTQTVF